What follows is one TCR beta chain and its context. An end of the junction differs from the germline gene, which may be a read error. The data originate from a study of blood T cell repertoires in COVID-19. This table comes from immunoSEQ multiplex PCR, and its TCRdb copy is limited to in-frame clones, with some not included. Of about 180,000 clones listed, around 84% are singletons. The length of the CDR3 is 16 residues. CDR1 and CDR2 (germline): SGHTA, FQGTGA. This sequence was found in a man between 60 and 75 years old with COVID-19, enrolled during active disease. Sequencing was performed on peripheral blood. J is TRBJ2-1 and V is TRBV7-3, with TRBD2 matching 9 bases. The chain's CDR3 is CASSSDGLASFNEQFF. Written as DNA, the CDR3 is TGTGCCAGCAGCTCCGACGGACTAGCGTCCTTCAATGAGCAGTTCTTC.